The present T cell receptor (beta chain) was sequenced within a study of OX40 agonist ivuxolimab in advanced cancers. Overall study context: Ivuxolimab, an antibody that agonizes OX40 (CD134), was administered to the patients. Study results and limitations: Relative to CD4+ cells, CD8+ T cells on average had more expanded clones.

This clone was picked up many times. Antigen specificity is unknown. Generated by immunoSEQ multiplex PCR, the TCRdb table keeps only in-frame clones and is missing some. The table has about 62,000 clones, 60% to 85% seen once. The sample consisted of CD4+ or CD8+ T cells sorted from blood, taken in a trial of the OX40 agonist ivuxolimab. The receptor comes from an adult with an advanced solid tumor such as melanoma, head and neck, liver or kidney cancer.

CDR3 amino acids: CASTYSPDGPYGYTF. In DNA, the CDR3 is TGTGCCAGCACATACAGCCCGGACGGACCCTATGGCTACACCTTC. The J gene is TRBJ1-2, the V gene TRBV27; D is unclear. CDR1 MNHEY and CDR2 SMNVEV come from the germline V gene (reference sequence). V gave up 7 bases and J gave up 4 bases, with 19 bases separating them. This CDR3 has 15 amino acids.